A single sample gave rise to the 27 T cell receptor beta chains below, sequenced in a study of T cells in Graves' hyperthyroidism and ophthalmopathy. Regions amplified from RNA transcripts were the TCR beta CDR3 regions. HTBI primers were used for first-round RT-PCR of the TCR CDR3. One entry per CDR3 protein, called by TCRdb with MiXCR from the multiplex PCR reads. The table includes about 620,000 distinct CDR3 sequences, around 15% detected once. Sequencing was carried out using blood. The receptors derive from a woman in her 30s with Graves' hyperthyroidism.

Many counts were recorded for this clonotype. The chain couples TRBV3-1 to TRBJ2-7, with 9 bases that match TRBD1. This CDR3 has 16 residues. CDR1 and CDR2 from the germline V gene are LGHDT and YNNKEL (reference sequence). J was trimmed by 3 bases and V by 3 bases; bases with no gene match: 9. CDR3 in amino acids: CASSHPPGQGHYEQYF. CDR3 DNA sequence: TGTGCCAGCAGCCATCCACCGGGACAGGGACACTACGAGCAGTACTTC.

The chain is built from TRBV5-1 and TRBJ1-1; D possibly corresponds to TRBD1 (5 bases). Trimming left V 3 bases short and J 0 bases short, with 18 bases between. CDR1 and CDR2 (germline): SGHRS, YFSETQ. The CDR3 spans 17 residues. Written as DNA, the CDR3 is TGCGCCAGCAGCTCCGGGGGGAGGGGACGCATGAACACTGAAGCTTTCTTT. It codes for CASSSGGRGRMNTEAFF.

This clonotype was detected only a few times. V and J are TRBV7-2 and TRBJ1-1; 10 positions agree with TRBD1. Germline V gene data show CDR1 as SGHTA and CDR2 as FQGNSA. The length of the CDR3 is 16 residues. The V segment lost 6 bases and the J segment 1 base; nucleotides outside the gene matches: 8. CDR3 coding DNA: TGTGCCAGCAGACCCCGACAGGGGGCAGCGAACACTGAAGCTTTCTTT. Amino acid sequence: CASRPRQGAANTEAFF.

This clonotype was counted many times. This chain links TRBV2 with TRBJ2-3; 8 bases line up with TRBD2. V dropped 8 bases and J dropped 5; count of bases not matched to a gene: 9. The CDR3 length is 14 residues. Germline-derived CDR1 and CDR2 are SNHLY and FYNNEI. CDR3 sequence: CASPQRERQDTQYF. The CDR3 nucleotides are TGTGCCAGCCCCCAGCGGGAGAGGCAAGATACGCAGTATTTT.

Many counts were recorded for this clonotype. The rearrangement links TRBV20-1 to TRBJ2-5; 8 bases are shared with TRBD2. V lost 3 bases and J lost 5; bases outside the gene matches: 5. The CDR3 covers 13 residues. Germline-derived CDR1 and CDR2 are DFQATT and SNEGSKA (reference sequence). The CDR3 DNA sequence: TGCAGTGCTAGCAGCGGGAGTGATGAGACCCAGTACTTC. As protein: CSASSGSDETQYF.

The chain joins TRBV4-1 to TRBJ2-1; 9 bases fit TRBD2. Looked up from germline, CDR1 is MGHRA and CDR2 is YSYEKL. CDR3 size: 17 residues. V trimming: 2 bases; J trimming: 2 bases; junction bases outside the gene matches: 7. This CDR3 reads CASSQFPGLAPYNEQFF. DNA for the CDR3: TGCGCCAGCAGCCAATTCCCCGGACTAGCGCCCTACAATGAGCAGTTCTTC.

The table lists this clonotype with many counts. The chain carries TRBV20-1 and TRBJ2-5, with 9 positions matching TRBD2. Germline V lookup: CDR1 DFQATT, CDR2 SNEGSKA (reference sequence). The J segment lost 5 bases and the V segment lost 2 bases, leaving 6 bases of the junction unmatched. CDR3 length: 14 amino acids. The CDR3: CSARSSSGIETQYF. The CDR3 DNA is TGCAGTGCTAGATCCTCTAGCGGGATTGAGACCCAGTACTTC.

This clonotype was found a few times. CDR3 sequence (DNA): TGCAGCGTTGAAGAGGCCGTGGGTGGCTACACCTTC. Amino acid sequence: CSVEEAVGGYTF. The J gene is TRBJ1-2, the V gene TRBV29-1; D not certain. CDR1 and CDR2 from the germline V gene are SQVTM and ANQGSEA. The CDR3 is made up of 12 amino acids. The ends were cut back, 0 bases at V and 7 bases at J, with 9 bases in the middle.

This clonotype appeared many times. This chain joins TRBV28 and TRBJ2-1; 9 nucleotides line up with TRBD2. The CDR3 totals 15 residues. The trim removed 4 bases at V and 3 bases at J, leaving 4 bases unmatched. Germline V CDR1 and CDR2: MDHEN, SYDVKM. CDR3: CASSSSGRFYNEQFF. The CDR3 nucleotides are TGTGCCAGCAGTTCAAGCGGGAGGTTCTACAATGAGCAGTTCTTC.

This clonotype was detected ten times or more. The rearrangement uses TRBV28 and TRBJ2-7, with no clear D. Germline V CDR1 and CDR2: MDHEN, SYDVKM. CDR3 length equals 13 residues. V lost 6 bases, J lost 7 bases, and 16 bases lay in between. CDR3 coding DNA: TGTGCCAGCAGCACCCCGGCATTAGTAGAGCAGTACTTC. Its protein is CASSTPALVEQYF.

The V gene is TRBV5-1, the J gene TRBJ2-5; 11 nucleotides line up with TRBD2. Germline-derived CDR1 and CDR2 are SGHRS and YFSETQ. This CDR3 region has 15 residues. V was clipped by 3 bases and J by 4 bases; unmatched bases: 5. This chain's CDR3 is CASSSDGLAGETQYF. CDR3 DNA: TGCGCCAGCAGCTCCGACGGACTAGCGGGAGAGACCCAGTACTTC.

A note on this clonotype: An end of the junction differs from the germline gene, which may be a read error. The rearrangement links TRBV15 to TRBJ2-1; the match to TRBD2 covers 10 bases. The CDR3 totals 16 residues. The germline V gene encodes CDR1 LNHNV and CDR2 YYDKDF (reference sequence). This CDR3 is CATSKTGSGRHNEEFF. The DNA for the CDR3 is TGTGCCACCAGCAAAACGGGTAGCGGGAGGCACAATGAGGAGTTCTTC.

Ten or more counts support this clonotype. The J gene is TRBJ1-1, the V gene TRBV7-9; D unresolved. The germline V gene has CDR1 SEHNR and CDR2 FQNEAQ (reference sequence). V dropped 4 bases and J dropped 6 bases, with 12 bases sitting between them. CDR3 length: 13 amino acids. The CDR3 loop reads CASSSPLGPEAFF. The CDR3 nucleotides are TGTGCCAGCAGCTCCCCATTGGGCCCTGAAGCTTTCTTT.

This chain links TRBV15 with TRBJ2-1; 8 nucleotides line up with TRBD1. After removal of 5 bases from V and 0 bases from J, the junction contained 9 bases not matched to a gene. The CDR3 is made up of 17 amino acids. The germline CDR1 and CDR2 sequences are LNHNV and YYDKDF (reference sequence). The CDR3 DNA sequence: TGTGCCACCAGCTTTGACAGGGGCCCGAGCTCCTACAATGAGCAGTTCTTC. Translated: CATSFDRGPSSYNEQFF.

This clonotype was observed a handful of times. V usage is TRBV7-2 and J usage is TRBJ1-2; D perhaps matches TRBD1 (5 bases). The CDR3 spans 14 residues. V lost 5 bases to trimming and J lost 8 bases, with 18 bases between them. The V gene's germline CDR1 is SGHTA and CDR2 FQGNSA. The CDR3 sequence: CASSAPGQRGGYTF. CDR3 DNA: TGTGCCAGCAGCGCCCCAGGGCAGCGCGGCGGCTACACCTTC.

J is TRBJ2-7 and V is TRBV7-9, with TRBD2 identical over 12 bases. The CDR3 is 16 amino acids. Per the germline V gene, CDR1 is SEHNR and CDR2 is FQNEAQ (reference sequence). J lost 5 bases, V lost 3 bases, and 8 bases had no gene match. The DNA for the CDR3 is TGTGCCAGCAGCTTGGGTCTAGCGGGAGGGTTGGACGAGCAGTACTTC. It is translated as CASSLGLAGGLDEQYF. Filled out from reference TRBV7-9 and TRBJ2-7, the complete variable domain reads DTGVSQNPRHKITKRGQNVTFRCDPISEHNRLYWYRQTLGQGPEFLTYFQNEAQLEKSRLLSDRFSAERPKGSFSTLEIQRTEQGDSAMYLCASSLGLAGGLDEQYFGPGTRLTVT.

Details on this clonotype: A much larger clonotype is one base distant, so this may be a read error. This sequence joins TRBV3-1 and TRBJ1-2, with 9 bases matching TRBD1. The CDR3 contains 14 residues. Per germline, CDR1 LGHDT and CDR2 YNNKEL (reference sequence). The junction had 3 bases not matched to a gene; V was cut back by 4 bases and J by 3 bases. The CDR3 is CASSLRTGDYGYTF. In nucleotides, the CDR3 is TGTGCCAGCAGCCTAAGGACAGGGGACTATGGCTACACCTTC.

This clonotype occurred many times. The gene calls are TRBV5-1 and TRBJ2-7; no clear D. V was shortened by 8 bases and J by 2 bases, with 17 bases between the two germline ends. The CDR3 is made up of 14 amino acids. Germline CDR1 and CDR2: SGHRS and YFSETQ. CDR3 in amino acids: CARRRKDGAYEQYF. For the CDR3, the DNA is TGCGCCAGACGCCGAAAGGACGGAGCCTACGAGCAGTACTTC.

The sample holds many counts of this clonotype. The V call is TRBV7-8, the J call TRBJ2-3, with TRBD2 identical over 10 bases. Germline lookup yields CDR1 SGHVS and CDR2 FQNEAQ. The CDR3 sequence is 13 residues long. The V segment lost 8 bases and the J segment 8 bases; nucleotides outside the gene matches: 7. Written as DNA, the CDR3 is TGTGCCAGCTTAGCGGGAGGCGAGGTTACGCAGTATTTT. Translated: CASLAGGEVTQYF.

In its sample, this clonotype was seen a few times. The chain is built from TRBV6-2 or TRBV6-3 and TRBJ2-1, with TRBD1 as a possible D gene (5 bases). Trimming stripped 5 bases from V and 3 bases from J, with 14 bases between. Germline assignment: CDR1 MNHEY and CDR2 SVGEGT. The CDR3 contains 15 residues. The CDR3 DNA reads as TGTGCCAGCAGTACAGCTAGGGGTTACTACAATGAGCAGTTCTTC. It specifies CASSTARGYYNEQFF.

This sequence joins TRBV5-8 and TRBJ2-5; D remains ambiguous. The V and J ends lost 0 bases and 5 bases respectively, with 11 bases between them. Germline V gene data show CDR1 as SGHTS and CDR2 as YDEGEE. The CDR3 covers 14 residues. Here the CDR3 reads CASSLGRQRETQYF. DNA of the CDR3: TGTGCCAGCAGCTTGGGTCGGCAGAGGGAGACCCAGTACTTC.

This chain uses TRBV10-1 with TRBJ2-3, with 7 bases fitting TRBD2. Per the germline V gene, CDR1 is WNHNN and CDR2 is SYGVQD (reference sequence). With 3 bases clipped from V and 6 bases from J, the junction kept 12 bases outside the gene matches. The CDR3 loop spans 16 amino acids. The CDR3 DNA sequence: TGCGCCAGCAGTGACATCCAGCGGGGTACTTTCGATACGCAGTATTTT. It encodes CASSDIQRGTFDTQYF.

In this sample, this clonotype turned up many times. The chain has TRBV28 and TRBJ1-5; D uncertain. Germline lookup yields CDR1 MDHEN and CDR2 SYDVKM. The CDR3 runs 14 residues. V was clipped by 3 bases and J by 9 bases, with 15 bases between them. In nucleotides, the CDR3 is TGTGCCAGCAGTTTCTCCCATCCCCCAGGGCCCCAGCATTTT. Its translation: CASSFSHPPGPQHF.

This rearrangement joins TRBV14 to TRBJ2-7; TRBD1 might be the D (6 bases). The CDR3 is 14 amino acids. Germline V gene sequence: CDR1 SGHDN, CDR2 FVKESK. The germline V and J ends were trimmed by 2 bases and 0 bases, with 8 bases remaining between them. The CDR3 DNA reads TGTGCCAGCAGCCAACTGGACAGCTCCTACGAGCAGTACTTC. It translates to CASSQLDSSYEQYF.

The chain links TRBV3-1 to TRBJ2-1, with D perhaps matching TRBD1 or TRBD2 (6 bases each). Germline V gives CDR1 LGHDT, CDR2 YNNKEL (reference sequence). The CDR3 totals 16 residues. The germline V and J ends were trimmed by 2 bases and 8 bases, with 19 bases remaining between them. The CDR3 nucleotides read TGTGCCAGCAGCCAAAAGGGGGGTCAGCGGCCCCATGAGCAGTTCTTC. Translation: CASSQKGGQRPHEQFF.

This clonotype was picked up many times. J is TRBJ2-1 and V is TRBV7-2; 9 bases align to TRBD1. Looked up from germline, CDR1 is SGHTA and CDR2 is FQGNSA. The CDR3 sequence is 15 residues long. V lost 2 bases, J lost 9 bases, and 8 bases stayed unmatched. The CDR3 sequence is CASSLTGGAGVEQFF. The CDR3 DNA reads TGTGCCAGCAGCTTAACAGGGGGCGCAGGGGTTGAGCAGTTCTTC.

This clonotype was detected ten times or more. J is TRBJ2-1 and V is TRBV20-1; 11 bases align to TRBD2. Germline trimming cut 8 bases from V and 4 bases from J; bases unmatched to any gene: 10. Germline-derived CDR1 and CDR2 are DFQATT and SNEGSKA (reference sequence). This CDR3 contains 15 residues. For the CDR3, the DNA is TGCAGTTCGACCGCCCTAGCGGGGGGTTACAATGAGCAGTTCTTC. Translating gives CSSTALAGGYNEQFF.